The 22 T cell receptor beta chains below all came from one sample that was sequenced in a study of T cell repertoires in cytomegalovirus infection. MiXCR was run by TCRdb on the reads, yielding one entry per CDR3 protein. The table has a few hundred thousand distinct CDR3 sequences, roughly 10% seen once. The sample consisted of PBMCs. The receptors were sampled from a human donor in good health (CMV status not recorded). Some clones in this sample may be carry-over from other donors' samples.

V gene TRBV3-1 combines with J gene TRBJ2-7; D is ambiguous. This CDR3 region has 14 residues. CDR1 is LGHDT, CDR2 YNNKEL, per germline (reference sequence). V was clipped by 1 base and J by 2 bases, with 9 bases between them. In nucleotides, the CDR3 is TGTGCCAGCAGCCAAGGATCCTTTCCCTACGAGCAGTACTTC. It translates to CASSQGSFPYEQYF.

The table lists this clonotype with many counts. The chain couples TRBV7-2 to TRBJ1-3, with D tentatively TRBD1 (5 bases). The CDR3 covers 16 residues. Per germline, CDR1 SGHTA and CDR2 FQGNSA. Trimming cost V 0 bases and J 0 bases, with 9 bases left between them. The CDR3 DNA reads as TGTGCCAGCAGCTTAGCCGCAGGGAACTCTGGAAACACCATATATTTT. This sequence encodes CASSLAAGNSGNTIYF.

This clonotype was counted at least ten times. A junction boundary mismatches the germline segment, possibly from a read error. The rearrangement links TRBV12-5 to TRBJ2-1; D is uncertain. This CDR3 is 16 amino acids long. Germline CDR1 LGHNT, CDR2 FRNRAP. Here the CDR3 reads CASGLDADPRGDEQFF. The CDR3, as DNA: TGTGCTAGTGGCTTGGATGCGGACCCCCGAGGCGATGAGCAGTTCTTC.

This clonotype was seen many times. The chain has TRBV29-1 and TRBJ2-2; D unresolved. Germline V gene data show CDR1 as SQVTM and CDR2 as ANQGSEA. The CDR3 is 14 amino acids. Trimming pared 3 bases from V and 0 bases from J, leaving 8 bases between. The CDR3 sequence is CSVEADTNTGELFF. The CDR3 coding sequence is TGCAGCGTTGAGGCAGACACGAACACCGGGGAGCTGTTTTTT.

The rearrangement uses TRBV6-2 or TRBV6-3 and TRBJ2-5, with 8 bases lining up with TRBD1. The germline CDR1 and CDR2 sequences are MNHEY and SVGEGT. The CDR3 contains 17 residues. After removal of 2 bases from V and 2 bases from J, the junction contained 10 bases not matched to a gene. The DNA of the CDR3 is TGTGCCAGCAGTTACGGCCCCCAGGGGGCGAGGCAAGAGACCCAGTACTTC. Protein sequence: CASSYGPQGARQETQYF.

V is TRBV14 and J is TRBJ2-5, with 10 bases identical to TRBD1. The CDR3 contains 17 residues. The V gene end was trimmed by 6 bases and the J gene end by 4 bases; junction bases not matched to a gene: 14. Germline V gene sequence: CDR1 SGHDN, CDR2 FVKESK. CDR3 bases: TGTGCCAGCAGTCTAGAACGAGCCGGGACAGGGGCAGAGACCCAGTACTTC. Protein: CASSLERAGTGAETQYF.

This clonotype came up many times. In DNA, the CDR3 is TGTGCCAGCAGCCCCGCGTGGGCTGGAGATACGCAGTATTTT. It specifies CASSPAWAGDTQYF. This chain links TRBV25-1 with TRBJ2-3; D is undetermined. This CDR3 spans 14 amino acids. The germline gives CDR1 MGHDK, CDR2 SYGVNS. V lost 6 bases, J lost 5 bases, and 15 bases lay in between. Supplemented by reference TRBV25-1 and TRBJ2-3, the full variable domain reads EADIYQTPRYLVIGTGKKITLECSQTMGHDKMYWYQQDPGMELHLIHYSYGVNSTEKGDLSSESTVSRIRTEHFPLTLESARPSHTSQYLCASSPAWAGDTQYFGPGTRLTVL.

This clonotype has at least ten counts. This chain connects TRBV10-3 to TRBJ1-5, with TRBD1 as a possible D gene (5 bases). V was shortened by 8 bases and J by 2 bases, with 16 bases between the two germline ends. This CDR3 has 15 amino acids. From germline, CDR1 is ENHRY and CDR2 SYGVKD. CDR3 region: CAIGKGLEGNQPQHF. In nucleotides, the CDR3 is TGTGCCATCGGAAAGGGACTAGAAGGCAATCAGCCCCAGCATTTT.

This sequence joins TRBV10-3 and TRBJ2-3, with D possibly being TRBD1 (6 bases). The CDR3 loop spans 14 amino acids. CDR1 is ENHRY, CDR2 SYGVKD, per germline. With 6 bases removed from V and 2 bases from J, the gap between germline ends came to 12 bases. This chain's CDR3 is CAIRTGTTTDTQYF. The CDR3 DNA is TGTGCCATCAGGACAGGAACAACCACAGATACGCAGTATTTT.

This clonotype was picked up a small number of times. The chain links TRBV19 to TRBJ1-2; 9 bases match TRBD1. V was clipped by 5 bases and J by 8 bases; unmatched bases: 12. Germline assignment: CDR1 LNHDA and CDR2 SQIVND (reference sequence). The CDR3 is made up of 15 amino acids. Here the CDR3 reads CASSADRGSSLGYTF. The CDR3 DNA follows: TGTGCCAGTAGTGCGGACAGGGGTAGTTCCCTAGGCTACACCTTC.

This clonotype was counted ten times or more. The CDR3 DNA follows: TGTGCCAGCAGACAGACTAGCGGGAGCTCGGATACGCAGTATTTT. Translating it yields CASRQTSGSSDTQYF. The gene calls are TRBV7-2 and TRBJ2-3; 12 nucleotides match TRBD2. Germline lookup yields CDR1 SGHTA and CDR2 FQGNSA. The CDR3 is 15 residues long. With 6 bases clipped from V and 6 bases from J, the junction kept 7 bases outside the gene matches.

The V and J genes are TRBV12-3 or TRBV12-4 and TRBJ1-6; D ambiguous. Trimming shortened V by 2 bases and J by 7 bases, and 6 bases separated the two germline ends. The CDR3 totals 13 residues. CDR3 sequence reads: CASSLLENSPLHF. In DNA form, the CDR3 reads TGTGCCAGCAGTTTATTAGAAAATTCACCCCTCCACTTT.

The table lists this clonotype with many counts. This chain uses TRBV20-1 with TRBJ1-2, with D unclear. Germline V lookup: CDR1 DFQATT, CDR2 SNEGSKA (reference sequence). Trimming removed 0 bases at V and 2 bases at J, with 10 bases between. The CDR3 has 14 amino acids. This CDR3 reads CSARDAETNYGYTF. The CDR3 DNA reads TGCAGTGCTAGAGATGCAGAGACGAACTATGGCTACACCTTC.

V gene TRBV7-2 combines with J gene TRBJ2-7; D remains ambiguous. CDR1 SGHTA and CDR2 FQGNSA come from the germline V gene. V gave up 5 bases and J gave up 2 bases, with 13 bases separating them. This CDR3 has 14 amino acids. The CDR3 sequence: CASSHGRLAYEQYF. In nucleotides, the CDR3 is TGTGCCAGCAGCCATGGACGGCTAGCCTACGAGCAGTACTTC.

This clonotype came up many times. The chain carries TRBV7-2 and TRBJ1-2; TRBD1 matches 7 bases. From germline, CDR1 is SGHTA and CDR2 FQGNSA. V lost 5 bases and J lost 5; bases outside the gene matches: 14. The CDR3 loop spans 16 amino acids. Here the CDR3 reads CASSQGYRGEEYGYTF. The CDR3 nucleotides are TGTGCCAGCAGCCAAGGCTACAGGGGAGAGGAATATGGCTACACCTTC.

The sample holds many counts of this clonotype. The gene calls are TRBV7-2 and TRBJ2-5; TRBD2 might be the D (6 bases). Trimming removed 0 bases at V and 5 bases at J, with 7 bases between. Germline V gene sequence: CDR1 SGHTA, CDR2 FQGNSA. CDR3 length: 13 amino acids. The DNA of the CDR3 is TGTGCCAGCAGCTTAGCGGGGAGGGAGACCCAGTACTTC. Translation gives CASSLAGRETQYF.

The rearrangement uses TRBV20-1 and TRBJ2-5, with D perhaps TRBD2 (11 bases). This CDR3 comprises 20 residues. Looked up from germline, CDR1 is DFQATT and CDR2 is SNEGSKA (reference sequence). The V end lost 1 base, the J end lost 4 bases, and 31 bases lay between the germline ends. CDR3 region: CSARVDMGLAETGGGETQYF. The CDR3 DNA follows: TGCAGTGCTAGAGTCGATATGGGACTAGCGGAGACAGGGGGCGGAGAGACCCAGTACTTC.

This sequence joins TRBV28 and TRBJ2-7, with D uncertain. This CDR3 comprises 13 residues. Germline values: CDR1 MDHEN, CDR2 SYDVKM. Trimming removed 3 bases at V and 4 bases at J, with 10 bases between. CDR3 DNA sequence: TGTGCCAGCAGTTTGGTTAATTATTACGAGCAGTACTTC. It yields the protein CASSLVNYYEQYF.

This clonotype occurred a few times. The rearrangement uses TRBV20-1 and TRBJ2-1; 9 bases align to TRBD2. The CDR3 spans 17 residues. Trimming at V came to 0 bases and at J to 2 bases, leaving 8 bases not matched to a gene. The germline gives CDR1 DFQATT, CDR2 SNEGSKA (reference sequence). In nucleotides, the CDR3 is TGCAGTGCTAGAGATCGGCCTAGCGGGGTCACCTACAATGAGCAGTTCTTC. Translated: CSARDRPSGVTYNEQFF.

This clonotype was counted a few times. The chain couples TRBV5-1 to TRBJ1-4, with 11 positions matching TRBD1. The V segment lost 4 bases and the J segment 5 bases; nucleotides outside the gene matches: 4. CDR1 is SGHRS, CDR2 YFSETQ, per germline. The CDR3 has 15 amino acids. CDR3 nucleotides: TGCGCCAGCAGCAGGACAGGGGGCAGGAATGAAAAACTGTTTTTT. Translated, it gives CASSRTGGRNEKLFF.

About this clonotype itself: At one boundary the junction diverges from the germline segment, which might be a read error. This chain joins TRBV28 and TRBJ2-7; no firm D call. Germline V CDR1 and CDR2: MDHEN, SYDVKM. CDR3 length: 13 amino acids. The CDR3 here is CASRLSNWAWQYF. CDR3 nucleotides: TGTGCCAGCCGTTTAAGTAACTGGGCCTGGCAGTACTTC.

CDR3 sequence (DNA): TGTGCCAGCAGCCTTTGGGACAGGGGTCACCAACGCACCGGGGAGCTGTTTTTT. Protein: CASSLWDRGHQRTGELFF. The chain has TRBV9 and TRBJ2-2; TRBD1 matches at 10 bases. The CDR3 totals 18 residues. Germline CDR1 and CDR2: SGDLS and YYNGEE. With 4 bases clipped from V and 4 bases from J, the junction kept 13 bases outside the gene matches.